The clone carrying this T cell receptor beta chain was picked up a small number of times. This entry is derived from a study of blood T cell repertoires in COVID-19. Libraries were prepared by immunoSEQ multiplex PCR; TCRdb keeps only in-frame clonotypes and omits some of them. The sample has 150,000 to 200,000 clones; approximately 95% are singletons. Germline CDR1 MNHEY, CDR2 SMNVEV (reference sequence). The CDR3 sequence is 15 residues long. Trimming at V came to 5 bases and at J to 3 bases, leaving 7 bases not matched to a gene. The V call is TRBV27, the J call TRBJ1-3, with TRBD1 matching over 7 bases. Sequenced sample: peripheral blood. This TCR was sampled from a woman aged 55 to 70 with COVID-19, enrolled during active disease. The CDR3 loop is CASSTQGGSGNTIYF. In DNA form, the CDR3 reads TGTGCCAGCAGTACCCAGGGGGGCAGTGGAAACACCATATATTTT.